Listed below are T cell receptor beta chains from one sample, sequenced in a study of T cells after yellow fever vaccination. TCRdb re-analysed the 5' RACE reads in MiXCR, keeping a single row per CDR3 protein. The top ten clones hold 15% of a sample with 300,000 to 450,000 distinct CDR3 sequences, under 7.5% of them seen once. The specimen was PBMCs, collected 5 days after the yellow fever booster vaccination. All receptors come from a man aged 25 to 40 who received the YFV17D yellow fever vaccine. Each CDR3 is given with its conserved first and last residue. A D gene is named only where the DNA matches it firmly. Clone size is not always given. Where it is, it says once, few, many or a class for expanded clones.

TRBD1 few TRBJ2-3 TRBV6-2/TRBV6-3 CASSTGTGGLDTQYF TGTGCCAGCAGTACGGGGACAGGGGGCTTGGATACGCAGTATTTT
- many TRBJ2-1 TRBV9 CASSPTAGSVDEQFF TGTGCCAGCAGCCCCACTGCGGGAAGTGTGGATGAGCAGTTCTTC
TRBD2 many TRBJ2-1 TRBV5-6 CASSLRSGSYNEQFF TGTGCCAGCAGCTTGAGGAGCGGGAGCTACAATGAGCAGTTCTTC
- few TRBJ2-6 TRBV24-1 CATSEGPGANVLTF TGTGCCACCAGTGAAGGGCCTGGGGCCAACGTCCTGACTTTC
- - TRBJ2-2 TRBV12-3/TRBV12-4 CAIGSAAGELFF TGTGCCATAGGTTCTGCGGCCGGGGAGCTGTTTTTT
- many TRBJ2-2 TRBV5-1 CASSSPGAGELFF TGCGCCAGCAGCTCCCCCGGGGCCGGGGAGCTGTTTTTT
- - TRBJ2-6 TRBV11-2 CASSLHVSGANVLTF TGTGCCAGCAGCCTCCACGTCTCTGGGGCCAACGTCCTGACTTTC
- few TRBJ2-5 TRBV19 CASSIQPQETQYF TGTGCCAGTAGTATACAGCCCCAAGAGACCCAGTACTTC
- - TRBJ2-1 TRBV12-3/TRBV12-4 CASRGAPHTNEQFF TGTGCCAGCAGGGGGGCCCCACATACAAATGAGCAGTTCTTC
- few TRBJ2-1 TRBV5-1 CASSLDGTAVGDEQFF TGCGCCAGCAGCTTGGACGGGACTGCTGTCGGCGATGAGCAGTTCTTC
- few TRBJ2-1 TRBV29-1 CSVEDPASIHNEQFF TGCAGCGTTGAAGATCCGGCTAGTATCCACAATGAGCAGTTCTTC
- few TRBJ2-2 TRBV20-1 CSALTLLNTGELFF TGCAGTGCTTTGACTCTACTGAACACCGGGGAGCTGTTTTTT
- many TRBJ1-6 TRBV6-1 CASNVGAVVTSPLHF TGTGCCAGCAACGTGGGGGCGGTGGTGACTTCACCCCTCCACTTT
- few TRBJ1-2 TRBV30 CAWSGQKRYGYTF TGTGCCTGGAGTGGCCAAAAGCGATATGGCTACACCTTC
- few TRBJ2-7 TRBV27 CASSLGAGFLEQYF TGTGCCAGCAGTTTAGGGGCCGGGTTTCTCGAGCAGTACTTC
- few TRBJ2-1 TRBV7-6 CASSLGSSNEQFF TGTGCCAGCAGCTTAGGTAGCAGCAATGAGCAGTTCTTC